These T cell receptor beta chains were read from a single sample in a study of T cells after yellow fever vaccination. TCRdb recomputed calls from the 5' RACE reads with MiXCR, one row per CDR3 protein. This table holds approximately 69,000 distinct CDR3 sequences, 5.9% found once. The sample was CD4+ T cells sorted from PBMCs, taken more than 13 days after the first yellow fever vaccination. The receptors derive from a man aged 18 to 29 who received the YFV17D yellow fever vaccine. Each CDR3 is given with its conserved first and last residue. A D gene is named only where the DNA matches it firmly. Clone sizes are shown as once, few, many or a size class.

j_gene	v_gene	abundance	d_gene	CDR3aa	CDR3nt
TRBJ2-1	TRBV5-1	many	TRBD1	CASSSAGTGEQFF	TGCGCCAGCAGCTCCGCCGGGACAGGTGAGCAGTTCTTC
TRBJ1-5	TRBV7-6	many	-	CASSLGTNQPQHF	TGTGCCAGCAGCTTAGGGACAAATCAGCCCCAGCATTTT
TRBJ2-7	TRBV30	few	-	CAWNDGIATYEQYF	TGTGCCTGGAATGACGGAATAGCAACCTACGAGCAGTACTTC
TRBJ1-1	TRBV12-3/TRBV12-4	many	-	CASSTRYTEAFF	TGTGCCAGCAGTACCCGATACACTGAAGCTTTCTTT
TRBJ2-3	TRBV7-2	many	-	CASSLVYTDTQYF	TGTGCCAGCAGCTTAGTGTACACAGATACGCAGTATTTT
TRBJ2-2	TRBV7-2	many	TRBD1	CASSDRVRTGELFF	TGTGCCAGCAGCGACAGGGTTCGCACCGGGGAGCTGTTTTTT
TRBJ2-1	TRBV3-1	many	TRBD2	CASSQDLAGGTYNEQFF	TGTGCCAGCAGCCAAGATCTAGCGGGAGGGACCTACAATGAGCAGTTCTTC
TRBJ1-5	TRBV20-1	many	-	CSATKALGSNQPQHF	TGCAGTGCTACTAAGGCCCTAGGAAGCAATCAGCCCCAGCATTTT
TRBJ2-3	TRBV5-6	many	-	CASSLATMDTQYF	TGTGCCAGCAGCTTGGCCACTATGGATACGCAGTATTTT
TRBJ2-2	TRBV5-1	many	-	CASSLSTGILNTGELFF	TGCGCCAGCAGCTTGAGTACAGGGATATTGAACACCGGGGAGCTGTTTTTT
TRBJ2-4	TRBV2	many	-	CASSEGGYIQYF	TGTGCCAGCAGTGAGGGAGGCTACATTCAGTACTTC
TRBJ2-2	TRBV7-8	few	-	CASSFPREVTGELFF	TGTGCCAGCAGCTTTCCCAGGGAAGTCACCGGGGAGCTGTTTTTT
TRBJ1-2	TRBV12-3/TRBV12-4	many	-	CASSFGGLHYGYTF	TGTGCCAGCAGTTTTGGGGGATTGCACTATGGCTACACCTTC
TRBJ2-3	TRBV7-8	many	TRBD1	CASSLAPWDRGGDTQYF	TGTGCCAGCAGCTTAGCCCCCTGGGACAGGGGTGGAGATACGCAGTATTTT
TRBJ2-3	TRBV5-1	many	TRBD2	CASSILAGGLPDTQYF	TGCGCCAGCAGCATACTAGCGGGGGGGTTGCCAGATACGCAGTATTTT
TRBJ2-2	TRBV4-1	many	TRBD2	CASSHGLGGASTGELFF	TGCGCCAGCAGCCACGGACTCGGGGGGGCGAGCACCGGGGAGCTGTTTTTT
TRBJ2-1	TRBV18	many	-	CASSTVSPNEQFF	TGTGCCAGCTCAACCGTAAGTCCCAATGAGCAGTTCTTC